This passage covers 25 T cell receptor beta chains from one sample sequenced in a study of T-cell memory formation after mild COVID-19. One entry per CDR3 protein results from TCRdb running MiXCR on the 5' RACE reads. The sample has roughly 600,000 distinct CDR3 sequences, about 20% seen once. The sample was PBMCs or a T cell subset sorted from them (not recorded which). The receptor source for this set is an adult woman who had mild COVID-19 (a few samples of this study predate the infection). Cell type and time point are not known.

This clonotype showed up many times. In DNA, the CDR3 is TGTGCCACTCCGGGGGCGGTCGGCACAGATACGCAGTATTTT. Its protein is CATPGAVGTDTQYF. This chain connects TRBV24-1 to TRBJ2-3; possibly TRBD1 or TRBD2 for D (6 bases each). Trimming removed 10 bases at V and 1 base at J, with 14 bases between. The CDR3 runs to 14 residues. Germline V lookup: CDR1 KGHDR, CDR2 SFDVKD.

The chain combines TRBV23-1 with TRBJ2-7, with D possibly TRBD1 on 6 matching bases. TRBV23-1 is sorted into the ORF group, with uncertain function. The V and J ends lost 4 bases and 5 bases respectively, with 15 bases between them. This CDR3 contains 14 residues. CDR3 residues: CASSRVRGFDEQYF. As DNA, the CDR3 is TGCGCCAGCAGTCGAGTCAGGGGTTTCGACGAGCAGTACTTC.

V gene TRBV12-3 or TRBV12-4 combines with J gene TRBJ2-5; the match to TRBD1 covers 9 bases. This CDR3 has 15 amino acids. Germline trimming cut 5 bases from V and 9 bases from J; bases unmatched to any gene: 13. CDR3 sequence: CASSLRTGAYEAQYF. CDR3 DNA sequence: TGTGCCAGCAGTCTGCGGACAGGGGCCTATGAGGCCCAGTACTTC.

This clonotype has a handful of counts. The chain has TRBV7-6 and TRBJ1-2; D possibly corresponds to TRBD1 (6 bases). The CDR3 is 14 residues long. The V and J ends lost 5 bases and 4 bases respectively, with 14 bases between them. Germline CDR1 reads SGHVS; CDR2 reads FNYEAQ. The CDR3: CASSPGEGGYGYTF. CDR3 DNA sequence: TGTGCCAGCAGCCCAGGGGAGGGCGGCTATGGCTACACCTTC.

The J gene is TRBJ2-1, the V gene TRBV9; no definite D call. The CDR3 runs to 16 residues. CDR1 and CDR2 from the germline V gene are SGDLS and YYNGEE. V lost 0 bases to trimming and J lost 6 bases, with 16 bases between them. The CDR3 bases are TGTGCCAGCAGCGTAGTCCCCTTAAGCAAGGTCAATGAGCAGTTCTTC. This encodes CASSVVPLSKVNEQFF.

This chain links TRBV11-2 with TRBJ1-1; D uncertain. The CDR3 consists of 18 residues. V was clipped by 2 bases and J by 0 bases, with 19 bases between them. Per germline, CDR1 SGHAT and CDR2 FQNNGV. The CDR3 DNA reads TGTGCCAGCAGCTTAATTCATCACGAGTCGATTCTGAACACTGAAGCTTTCTTT. This sequence encodes CASSLIHHESILNTEAFF.

The rearrangement links TRBV19 to TRBJ2-6, with TRBD1 as a possible D gene (6 bases). V shed 5 bases and J shed 2 bases, with 19 bases lying between them. The CDR3 is made up of 18 amino acids. Germline V lookup: CDR1 LNHDA, CDR2 SQIVND (reference sequence). The CDR3 loop reads CASSLVGRGRPGANVLTF. CDR3 coding DNA: TGTGCCAGTAGTCTAGTGGGCAGGGGCAGGCCTGGGGCCAACGTCCTGACTTTC.

This clonotype was counted a few times. The rearrangement joins TRBV6-5 to TRBJ1-4; a weak D match, TRBD1 (6 bases). V dropped 2 bases and J dropped 8 bases, with 21 bases sitting between them. Germline V lookup: CDR1 MNHEY, CDR2 SVGAGI. This CDR3 is built from 17 residues. The CDR3 bases are TGTGCCAGCAGTTACCTACAGGGTATGCCGGCGCGGGAAAAACTGTTTTTT. Translation: CASSYLQGMPAREKLFF.

The chain's CDR3 is CSVPGTRLGTDTQYF. In DNA form, the CDR3 reads TGCAGCGTCCCTGGGACTAGATTGGGCACAGATACGCAGTATTTT. This rearrangement joins TRBV29-1 to TRBJ2-3; 8 nucleotides match TRBD2. CDR1 is SQVTM and CDR2 is ANQGSEA in the germline V gene. This CDR3 region has 15 residues. The V segment lost 6 bases and the J segment 1 base; nucleotides outside the gene matches: 9.

At least ten counts were recorded for this clonotype. The V call is TRBV20-1, the J call TRBJ1-3; D possibly corresponds to TRBD1 (5 bases). V shed 2 bases and J shed 4 bases, with 12 bases lying between them. The CDR3 is 14 amino acids. The germline gives CDR1 DFQATT, CDR2 SNEGSKA (reference sequence). The CDR3: CSARIGHGGNTIYF. CDR3 coding DNA: TGCAGTGCTAGAATCGGACATGGAGGAAACACCATATATTTT.

There are a few counts of this clonotype. The chain recombines TRBV12-3 or TRBV12-4 with TRBJ1-1; D gene unclear. The CDR3 runs to 12 residues. Trimming cost V 7 bases and J 1 base, with 7 bases left between them. The CDR3: CASILGNTEAFF. CDR3 bases: TGTGCCAGCATCCTAGGGAACACTGAAGCTTTCTTT.

The V call is TRBV6-5, the J call TRBJ1-3, with D possibly TRBD1 on 6 matching bases. Between the trimmed V and J ends, which lost 5 bases and 4 bases, there was a span of 9 bases. This CDR3 is 13 amino acids long. Germline V gene data show CDR1 as MNHEY and CDR2 as SVGAGI. The CDR3 loop reads CASSTGTGNTIYF. The CDR3 DNA is TGTGCCAGCAGTACAGGGACGGGAAACACCATATATTTT.

This clonotype was counted between two and nine times. This sequence joins TRBV20-1 and TRBJ1-1; D ambiguous. Germline CDR1 and CDR2: DFQATT and SNEGSKA (reference sequence). CDR3 length: 14 residues. Trimming took 2 bases from V and 1 from J, leaving 11 bases between them. DNA for the CDR3: TGCAGTGCTAGACCACTGGAAGGGAACACTGAAGCTTTCTTT. Its translation: CSARPLEGNTEAFF.

This clonotype was seen a handful of times. The chain carries TRBV7-9 and TRBJ2-7; D is unresolved. V was pared by 4 bases and J by 0 bases, with 13 bases between. The CDR3 length is 15 residues. Looked up from germline, CDR1 is SEHNR and CDR2 is FQNEAQ (reference sequence). The CDR3: CASSSNLIRSYEQYF. In nucleotides, the CDR3 is TGTGCCAGCAGCTCTAATCTAATCCGCTCCTACGAGCAGTACTTC.

This clonotype was picked up one time. The chain has TRBV18 and TRBJ1-5, with D unresolved. V gave up 3 bases and J gave up 0 bases, with 12 bases separating them. The CDR3 is 16 residues long. CDR1 KGHSH and CDR2 LQKENI come from the germline V gene. The CDR3 spells CASSPVFLDSNQPQHF. The CDR3 DNA sequence: TGTGCCAGCTCACCGGTATTCTTGGATAGCAATCAGCCCCAGCATTTT.

J is TRBJ2-3 and V is TRBV12-3 or TRBV12-4, with 8 nucleotides matching TRBD1. The CDR3 runs to 15 residues. With V trimmed by 6 bases and J by 1 base, 6 bases remained unmatched. The CDR3 loop is CASRPQGAGTDTQYF. CDR3 DNA: TGTGCCAGCAGGCCGCAGGGGGCCGGCACAGATACGCAGTATTTT.

This clonotype has a handful of counts. The rearrangement links TRBV5-1 to TRBJ2-2; a possible D gene is TRBD1 (6 bases). Germline lookup yields CDR1 SGHRS and CDR2 YFSETQ. CDR3 length equals 14 residues. Trimming took 0 bases from V and 7 from J, leaving 10 bases between them. The CDR3 region has the DNA TGCGCCAGCAGCTTGGGGGCGACAGGCGGGGAGCTGTTTTTT. This codes for CASSLGATGGELFF.

In its sample, this clonotype was seen a few times. The rearrangement uses TRBV19 and TRBJ2-1; 13 nucleotides line up with TRBD2. This CDR3 is 17 amino acids long. The ends lost 5 bases at V and 12 bases at J; junction bases unmatched: 16. Germline V gene data show CDR1 as LNHDA and CDR2 as SQIVND (reference sequence). The CDR3 spells CASSARLAGGPGVGQFF. Here the CDR3 DNA reads TGTGCCAGTAGTGCAAGACTAGCGGGGGGCCCGGGTGTCGGGCAGTTCTTC.

This clonotype was seen at least ten times. The chain recombines TRBV24-1 with TRBJ2-5; possible D gene TRBD1, 6 bases. The CDR3 extends over 14 amino acids. The germline V and J ends were trimmed by 4 bases and 1 base, with 9 bases remaining between them. The germline V gene has CDR1 KGHDR and CDR2 SFDVKD. CDR3 sequence: CATSEQGPQETQYF. Here the CDR3 DNA reads TGTGCCACCAGTGAACAGGGCCCCCAAGAGACCCAGTACTTC.

The rearrangement links TRBV15 to TRBJ2-2; D may be TRBD1 (6 bases). V was trimmed by 2 bases and J by 5 bases, leaving 6 bases between them. The CDR3 has 13 residues. In germline, CDR1 is LNHNV, CDR2 YYDKDF (reference sequence). CDR3 in DNA: TGTGCCACCAGCAGAACAGGGACCGGGGAGCTGTTTTTT. Its translation is CATSRTGTGELFF. Combining the CDR3 with reference TRBV15 and TRBJ2-2 gives the whole variable domain DAMVIQNPRYQVTQFGKPVTLSCSQTLNHNVMYWYQQKSSQAPKLLFHYYDKDFNNEADTPDNFQSRRPNTSFCFLDIRSPGLGDTAMYLCATSRTGTGELFFGEGSRLTVL.

This sequence joins TRBV24-1 and TRBJ1-5, with D unclear. The CDR3 is 13 amino acids. Germline V gene sequence: CDR1 KGHDR, CDR2 SFDVKD. Trimming pared 9 bases from V and 3 bases from J, leaving 11 bases between. Here the CDR3 DNA reads TGTGCCACCTCCCGGGCTTTCAATCAGCCCCAGCATTTT. It yields the protein CATSRAFNQPQHF.

This clonotype occurred a few times. This chain links TRBV7-9 with TRBJ2-3; 11 positions match TRBD2. The CDR3 extends over 18 amino acids. Germline V lookup: CDR1 SEHNR, CDR2 FQNEAQ (reference sequence). The V segment lost 3 bases and the J segment 4 bases; nucleotides outside the gene matches: 12. The CDR3 reads CASSFGAATSGSSDTQYF. CDR3 DNA: TGTGCCAGCAGCTTTGGCGCCGCCACTAGCGGGAGCTCAGATACGCAGTATTTT.

The V and J genes are TRBV6-6 and TRBJ1-2; 8 bases match TRBD1. CDR3 size: 15 residues. Germline V gene lookup returns CDR1 MNHNY and CDR2 SVGAGI (reference sequence). Losses at the gene ends were 6 bases for V and 8 bases for J; bases not matched to a gene: 14. The CDR3 is CASSPPDREAWGYTF. CDR3 sequence (DNA): TGTGCCAGCAGCCCCCCGGACAGGGAAGCTTGGGGCTACACCTTC.

The V gene is TRBV5-1, the J gene TRBJ1-1; D gene ambiguous. Trimming stripped 0 bases from V and 11 bases from J, with 14 bases between. Germline CDR1 reads SGHRS; CDR2 reads YFSETQ. The CDR3 extends over 13 amino acids. CDR3 DNA: TGCGCCAGCAGCTTGGTGCCGGACTTTCCGGCTTTCTTT. Amino acid sequence: CASSLVPDFPAFF.

V is TRBV2 and J is TRBJ2-1, with D uncertain. Germline V gene data show CDR1 as SNHLY and CDR2 as FYNNEI. The CDR3 length is 14 residues. Trimming removed 4 bases at V and 2 bases at J, with 9 bases between. CDR3 bases: TGTGCCAGCAGTGTTCAGCACCCCTACAATGAGCAGTTCTTC. Residues: CASSVQHPYNEQFF. Filled out from reference TRBV2 and TRBJ2-1, the complete variable domain reads EPEVTQTPSHQVTQMGQEVILRCVPISNHLYFYWYRQILGQKVEFLVSFYNNEISEKSEIFDDQFSVERPDGSNFTLKIRSTKLEDSAMYFCASSVQHPYNEQFFGPGTRLTVL.